Given below is one TCR beta chain in context. Profiling relied on immunoSEQ multiplex PCR, and the TCRdb table lists in-frame clones only, not all of them. The profile shows around 170,000 clones, almost 90% of them singletons. The sample is drawn from a study of control samples from healthy donors and cancer patients. Trimming left V 6 bases short and J 3 bases short, with 15 bases between. There are 15 residues in the CDR3. From germline, CDR1 is SGHKS and CDR2 YYEKEE (reference sequence). The clonotype comes from a woman in her thirties in good health. This chain uses TRBV5-5 with TRBJ2-2; a possible D gene is TRBD2 (6 bases). Sequenced material: blood. The CDR3 nucleotides are TGTGCCAGCACCCGGGGGTCCGGGGACACCGGGGAGCTGTTTTTT. It specifies CASTRGSGDTGELFF. Drawing the rest from reference TRBV5-5 and TRBJ2-2, the complete variable domain is DAGVTQSPTHLIKTRGQQVTLRCSPISGHKSVSWYQQVLGQGPQFIFQYYEKEERGRGNFPDRFSARQFPNYSSELNVNALLLGDSALYLCASTRGSGDTGELFFGEGSRLTVL.